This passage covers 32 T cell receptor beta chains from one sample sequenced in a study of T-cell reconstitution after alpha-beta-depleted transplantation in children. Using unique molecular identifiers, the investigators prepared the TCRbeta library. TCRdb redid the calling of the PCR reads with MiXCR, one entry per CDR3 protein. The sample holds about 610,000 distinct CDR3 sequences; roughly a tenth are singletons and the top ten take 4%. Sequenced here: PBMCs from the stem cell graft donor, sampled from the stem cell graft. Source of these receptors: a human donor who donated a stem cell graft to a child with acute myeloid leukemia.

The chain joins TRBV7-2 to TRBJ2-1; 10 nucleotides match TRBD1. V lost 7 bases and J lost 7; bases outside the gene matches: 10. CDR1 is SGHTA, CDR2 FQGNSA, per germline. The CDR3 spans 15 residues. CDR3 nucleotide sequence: TGTGCCAGCACCGGAAGACAGGGGGCTTGGAATGAGCAGTTCTTC. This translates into CASTGRQGAWNEQFF.

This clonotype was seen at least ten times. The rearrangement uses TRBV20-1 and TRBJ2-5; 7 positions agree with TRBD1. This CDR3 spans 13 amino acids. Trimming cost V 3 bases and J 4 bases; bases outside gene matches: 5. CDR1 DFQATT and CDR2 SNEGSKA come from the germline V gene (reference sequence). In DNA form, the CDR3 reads TGCAGTGCTAGGCGGGCAGGGGGAGAGACCCAGTACTTC. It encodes CSARRAGGETQYF.

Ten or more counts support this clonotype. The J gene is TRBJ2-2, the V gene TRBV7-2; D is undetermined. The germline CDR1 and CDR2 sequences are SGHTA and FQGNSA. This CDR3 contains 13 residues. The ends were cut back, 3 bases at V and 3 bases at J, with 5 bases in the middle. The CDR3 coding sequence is TGTGCCAGCAGCTTTGGACACACCGGGGAGCTGTTTTTT. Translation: CASSFGHTGELFF.

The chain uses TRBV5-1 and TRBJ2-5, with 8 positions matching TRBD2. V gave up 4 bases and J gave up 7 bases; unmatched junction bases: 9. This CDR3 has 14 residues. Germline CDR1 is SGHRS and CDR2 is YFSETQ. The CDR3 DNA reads TGCGCCAGCAGCGAGGGGACTAGGAAAGGGACCCAGTACTTC. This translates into CASSEGTRKGTQYF.

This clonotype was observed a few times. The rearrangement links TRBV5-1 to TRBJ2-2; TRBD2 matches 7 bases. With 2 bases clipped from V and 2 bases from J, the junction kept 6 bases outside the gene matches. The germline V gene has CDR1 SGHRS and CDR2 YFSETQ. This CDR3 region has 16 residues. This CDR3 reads CASSFFGGRNTGELFF. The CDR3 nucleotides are TGCGCCAGCAGCTTTTTTGGCGGGAGAAACACCGGGGAGCTGTTTTTT.

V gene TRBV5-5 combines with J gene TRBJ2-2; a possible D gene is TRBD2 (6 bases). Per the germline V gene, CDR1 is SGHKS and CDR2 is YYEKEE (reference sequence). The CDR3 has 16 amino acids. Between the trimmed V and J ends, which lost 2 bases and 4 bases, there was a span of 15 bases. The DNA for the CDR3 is TGTGCCAGCAGCTTTCAAGCGGGTGGGCTCACCGGGGAGCTGTTTTTT. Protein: CASSFQAGGLTGELFF.

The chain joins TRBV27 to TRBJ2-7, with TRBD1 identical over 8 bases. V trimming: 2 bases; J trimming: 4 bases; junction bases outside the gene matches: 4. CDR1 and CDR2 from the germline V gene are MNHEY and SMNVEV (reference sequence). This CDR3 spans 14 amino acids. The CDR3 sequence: CASSLAGQEYEQYF. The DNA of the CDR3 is TGTGCCAGCAGTTTAGCGGGACAGGAGTACGAGCAGTACTTC.

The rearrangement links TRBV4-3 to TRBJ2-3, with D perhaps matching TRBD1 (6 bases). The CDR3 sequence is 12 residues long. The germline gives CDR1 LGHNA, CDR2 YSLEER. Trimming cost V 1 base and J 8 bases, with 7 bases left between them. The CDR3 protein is CASSQAGATQYF. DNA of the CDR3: TGCGCCAGCAGCCAAGCAGGGGCTACGCAGTATTTT.

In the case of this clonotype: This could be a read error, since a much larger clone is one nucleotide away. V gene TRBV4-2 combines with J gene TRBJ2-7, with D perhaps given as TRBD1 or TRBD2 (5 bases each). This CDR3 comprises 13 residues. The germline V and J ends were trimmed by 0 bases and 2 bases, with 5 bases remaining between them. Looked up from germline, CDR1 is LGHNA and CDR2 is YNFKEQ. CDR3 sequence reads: CASSQEGPYEQYF. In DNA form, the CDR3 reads TGTGCCAGCAGCCAAGAGGGACCCTACGAGCAGTACTTC.

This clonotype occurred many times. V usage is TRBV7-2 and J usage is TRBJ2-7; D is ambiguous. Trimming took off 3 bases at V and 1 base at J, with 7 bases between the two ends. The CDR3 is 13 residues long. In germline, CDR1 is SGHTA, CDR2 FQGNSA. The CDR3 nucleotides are TGTGCCAGCAGCTTGATGAATTCCTACGAGCAGTACTTC. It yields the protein CASSLMNSYEQYF.

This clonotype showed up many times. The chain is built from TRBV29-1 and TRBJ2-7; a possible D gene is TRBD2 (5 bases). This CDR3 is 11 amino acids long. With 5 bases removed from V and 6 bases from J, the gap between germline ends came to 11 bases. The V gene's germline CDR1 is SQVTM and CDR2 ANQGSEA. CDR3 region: CSVRRGSEQYF. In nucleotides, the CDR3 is TGCAGCGTTCGTCGGGGTAGCGAGCAGTACTTC.

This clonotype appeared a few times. In nucleotides, the CDR3 is TGTGCCAGCAGTACGGGGATCGTGAAAAACATTCAGTACTTC. The encoded protein is CASSTGIVKNIQYF. This chain joins TRBV6-1 and TRBJ2-4, with D tentatively TRBD2 (5 bases). Germline V CDR1 and CDR2: MNHNS, SASEGT. Trimming cost V 5 bases and J 4 bases, with 12 bases left between them. This CDR3 contains 14 residues.

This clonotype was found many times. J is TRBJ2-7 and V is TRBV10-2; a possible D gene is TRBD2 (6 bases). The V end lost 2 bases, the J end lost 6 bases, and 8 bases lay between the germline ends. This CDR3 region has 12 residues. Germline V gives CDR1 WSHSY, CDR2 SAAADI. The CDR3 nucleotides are TGCGCCAGCAGTGAGGAGACTAGCGAGCAGTACTTC. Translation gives CASSEETSEQYF.

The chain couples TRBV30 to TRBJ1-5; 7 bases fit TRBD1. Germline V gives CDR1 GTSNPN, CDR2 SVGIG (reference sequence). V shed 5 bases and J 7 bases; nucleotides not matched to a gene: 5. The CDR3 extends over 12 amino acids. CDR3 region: CAWPDRAQPQHF. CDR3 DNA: TGTGCCTGGCCCGACAGGGCGCAGCCCCAGCATTTT.

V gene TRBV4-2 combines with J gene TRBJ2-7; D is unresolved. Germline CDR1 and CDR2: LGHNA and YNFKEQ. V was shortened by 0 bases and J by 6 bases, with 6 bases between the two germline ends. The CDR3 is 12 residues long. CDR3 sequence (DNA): TGTGCCAGCAGCCAAGAGGGCGGCGAGCAGTACTTC. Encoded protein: CASSQEGGEQYF.

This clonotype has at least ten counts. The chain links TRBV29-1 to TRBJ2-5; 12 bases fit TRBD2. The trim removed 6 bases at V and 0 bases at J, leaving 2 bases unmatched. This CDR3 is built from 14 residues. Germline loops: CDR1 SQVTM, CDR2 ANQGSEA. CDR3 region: CSVGTSGYQETQYF. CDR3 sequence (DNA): TGCAGCGTGGGGACTAGCGGGTACCAAGAGACCCAGTACTTC. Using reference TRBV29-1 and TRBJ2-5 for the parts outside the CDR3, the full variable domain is SAVISQKPSRDICQRGTSLTIQCQVDSQVTMMFWYRQQPGQSLTLIATANQGSEATYESGFVIDKFPISRPNLTFSTLTVSNMSPEDSSIYLCSVGTSGYQETQYFGPGTRLLVL.

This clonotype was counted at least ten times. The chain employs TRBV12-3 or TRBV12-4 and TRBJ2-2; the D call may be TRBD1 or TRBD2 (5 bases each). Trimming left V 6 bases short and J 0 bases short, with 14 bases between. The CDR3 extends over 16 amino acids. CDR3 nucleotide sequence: TGTGCCAGCAGCAAAGGGGAGACTTCGAACACCGGGGAGCTGTTTTTT. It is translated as CASSKGETSNTGELFF.

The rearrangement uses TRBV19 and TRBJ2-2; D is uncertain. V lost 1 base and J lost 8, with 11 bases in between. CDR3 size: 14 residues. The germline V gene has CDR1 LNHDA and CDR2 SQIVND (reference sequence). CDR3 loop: CASSIVATWGELFF. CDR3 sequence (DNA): TGTGCCAGTAGTATAGTCGCGACCTGGGGGGAGCTGTTTTTT.

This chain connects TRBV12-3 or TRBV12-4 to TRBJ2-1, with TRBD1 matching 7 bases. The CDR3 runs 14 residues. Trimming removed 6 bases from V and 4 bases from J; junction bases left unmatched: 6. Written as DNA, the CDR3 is TGTGCCAGCAGGTCGGGGACAGCGTACAATGAGCAGTTCTTC. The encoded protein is CASRSGTAYNEQFF.

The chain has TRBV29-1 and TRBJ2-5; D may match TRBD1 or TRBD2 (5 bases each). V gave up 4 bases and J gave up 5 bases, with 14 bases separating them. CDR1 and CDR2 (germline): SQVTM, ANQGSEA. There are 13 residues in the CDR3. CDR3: CSVVGIGEETQYF. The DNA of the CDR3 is TGCAGCGTTGTTGGTATAGGGGAGGAGACCCAGTACTTC.

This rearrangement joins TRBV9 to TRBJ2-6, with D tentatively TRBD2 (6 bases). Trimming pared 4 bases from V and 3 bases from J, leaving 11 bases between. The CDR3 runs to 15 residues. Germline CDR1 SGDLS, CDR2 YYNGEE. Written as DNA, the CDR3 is TGTGCCAGCAGCCCGGGGGACTTTGGGGCCAACGTCCTGACTTTC. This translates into CASSPGDFGANVLTF.

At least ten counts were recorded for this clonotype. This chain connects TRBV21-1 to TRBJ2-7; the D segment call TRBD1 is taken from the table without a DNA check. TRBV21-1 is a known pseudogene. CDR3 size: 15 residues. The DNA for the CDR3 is TGTGCCAGCAGCAAAGAAGGGATAGGTTACTACGAGCAGTACTTC. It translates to CASSKEGIGYYEQYF.

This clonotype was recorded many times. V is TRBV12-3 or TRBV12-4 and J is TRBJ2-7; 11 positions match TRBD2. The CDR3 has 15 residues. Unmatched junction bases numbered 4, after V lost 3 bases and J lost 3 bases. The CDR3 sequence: CASSFSGTSGYEQYF. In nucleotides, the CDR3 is TGTGCCAGCAGTTTTTCCGGGACTAGCGGCTACGAGCAGTACTTC.

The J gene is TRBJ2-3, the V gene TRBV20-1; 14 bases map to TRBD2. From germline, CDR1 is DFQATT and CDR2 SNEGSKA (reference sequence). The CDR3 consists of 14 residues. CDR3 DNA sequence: TGCAGCGGGACTAGCGGGAGTTCTGCAGATACGCAGTATTTT. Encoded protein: CSGTSGSSADTQYF.

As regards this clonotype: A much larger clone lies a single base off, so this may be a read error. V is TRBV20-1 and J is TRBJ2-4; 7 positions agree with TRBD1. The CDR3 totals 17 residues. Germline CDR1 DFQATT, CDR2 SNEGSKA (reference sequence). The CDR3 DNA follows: TGCTGTGCTTCCTCAATCACAGGGGATCCAGCCAAAAACATTCAGTACTTC. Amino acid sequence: CCASSITGDPAKNIQYF.

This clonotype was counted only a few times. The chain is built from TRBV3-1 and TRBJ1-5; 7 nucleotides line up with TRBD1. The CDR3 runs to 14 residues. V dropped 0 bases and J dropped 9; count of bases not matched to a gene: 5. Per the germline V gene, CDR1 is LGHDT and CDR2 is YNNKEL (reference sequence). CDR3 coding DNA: TGTGCCAGCAGCCAAGAGACATACAGGGGGCCCCAGCATTTT. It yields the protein CASSQETYRGPQHF.

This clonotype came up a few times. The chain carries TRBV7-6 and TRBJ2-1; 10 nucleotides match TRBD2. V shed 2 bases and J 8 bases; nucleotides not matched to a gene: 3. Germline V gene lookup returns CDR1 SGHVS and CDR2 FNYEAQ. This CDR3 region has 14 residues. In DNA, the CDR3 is TGTGCCAGCAGCTTAATCCTAGCGGGAGATGAGCAGTTCTTC. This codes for CASSLILAGDEQFF. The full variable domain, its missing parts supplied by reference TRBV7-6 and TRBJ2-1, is GAGVSQSPRYKVTKRGQDVALRCDPISGHVSLYWYRQALGQGPEFLTYFNYEAQQDKSGLPNDRFSAERPEGSISTLTIQRTEQRDSAMYRCASSLILAGDEQFFGPGTRLTVL.

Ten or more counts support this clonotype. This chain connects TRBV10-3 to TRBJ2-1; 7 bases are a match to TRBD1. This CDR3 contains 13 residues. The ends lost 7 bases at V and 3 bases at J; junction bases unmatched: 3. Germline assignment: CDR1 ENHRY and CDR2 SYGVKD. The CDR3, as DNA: TGTGCCATCAAGAGGGACAGCTACAATGAGCAGTTCTTC. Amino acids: CAIKRDSYNEQFF.

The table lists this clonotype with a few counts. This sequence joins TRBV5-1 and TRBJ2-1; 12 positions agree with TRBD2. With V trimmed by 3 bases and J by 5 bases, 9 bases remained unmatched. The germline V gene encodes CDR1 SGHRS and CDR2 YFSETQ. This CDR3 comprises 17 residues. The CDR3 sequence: CASSSSPSGRADNEQFF. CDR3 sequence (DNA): TGCGCCAGCAGCTCTTCTCCTAGCGGGAGGGCCGACAATGAGCAGTTCTTC.

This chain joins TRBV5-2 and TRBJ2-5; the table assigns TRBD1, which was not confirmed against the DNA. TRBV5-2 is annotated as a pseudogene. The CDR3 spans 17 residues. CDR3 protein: CAMGPGLLREQGETQYF. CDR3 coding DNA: TGTGCCATGGGCCCCGGGCTGTTGCGGGAGCAGGGAGAGACCCAGTACTTC.

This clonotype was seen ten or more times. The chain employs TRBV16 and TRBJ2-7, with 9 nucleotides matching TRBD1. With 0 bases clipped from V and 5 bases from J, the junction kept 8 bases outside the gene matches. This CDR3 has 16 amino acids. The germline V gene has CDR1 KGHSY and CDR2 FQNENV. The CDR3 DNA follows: TGTGCCAGCAGCCAATCGACGGGACAGGGTATAAACGAGCAGTACTTC. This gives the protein CASSQSTGQGINEQYF.

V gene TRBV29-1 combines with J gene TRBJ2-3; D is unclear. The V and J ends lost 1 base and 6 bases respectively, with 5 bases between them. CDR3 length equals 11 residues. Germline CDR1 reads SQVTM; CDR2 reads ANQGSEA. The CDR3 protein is CSVEVQDTQYF. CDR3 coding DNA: TGCAGCGTTGAAGTCCAGGATACGCAGTATTTT.